The rows below give T cell receptor beta chains drawn from one sample of a study of cytomegalovirus exposure and HLA in healthy donors. Libraries were prepared by immunoSEQ multiplex PCR; TCRdb keeps only in-frame clonotypes and omits some of them. The sample shows 150,000 or so clones, about 86% of them seen only once. Sequencing used PBMCs. These receptors were taken from a human donor in good health. Both conserved end residues are part of each CDR3. Each record gives: clone size, D gene, V gene, J gene, CDR3 protein, CDR3 DNA. A D gene is named only where the DNA matches it firmly. The listing skips clone size in some rows; elsewhere it reads once, few, many or a size class.

clone_size: .; d_call: TRBD1; v_call: TRBV28; j_call: TRBJ2-2; cdr3_aa: CATSLPGTGVLTGELFF; cdr3_nt: TGTGCCACCTCCCTTCCCGGGACAGGGGTCCTCACCGGGGAGCTGTTTTTT
clone_size: .; d_call: .; v_call: TRBV5-6; j_call: TRBJ2-6; cdr3_aa: CASSLQGHSGANVLTF; cdr3_nt: TGTGCCAGCAGCTTACAGGGACACTCTGGGGCCAACGTCCTGACTTTC
clone_size: once; d_call: TRBD1; v_call: TRBV6-5; j_call: TRBJ2-7; cdr3_aa: CASSRDRGVYEQYF; cdr3_nt: TGTGCCAGCAGCAGGGACAGGGGTGTCTACGAGCAGTACTTC
clone_size: .; d_call: TRBD1; v_call: TRBV7-2; j_call: TRBJ1-2; cdr3_aa: CASSLGQGLPYGYTF; cdr3_nt: TGTGCCAGCAGCCTCGGACAGGGCTTACCCTATGGCTACACCTTC
clone_size: .; d_call: .; v_call: TRBV6-5; j_call: TRBJ1-2; cdr3_aa: CASSYSDSRRGYTF; cdr3_nt: TGTGCCAGCAGTTACTCCGACAGCCGGCGGGGCTACACCTTC
clone_size: .; d_call: TRBD1; v_call: TRBV15; j_call: TRBJ2-5; cdr3_aa: CATSRGTGSLNQETQYF; cdr3_nt: TGTGCCACCAGCAGGGGGACAGGGTCGCTGAACCAAGAGACCCAGTACTTC
clone_size: .; d_call: TRBD1; v_call: TRBV7-9; j_call: TRBJ1-2; cdr3_aa: CASSLITTGRGYTF; cdr3_nt: TGTGCCAGCAGCTTAATTACGACAGGGAGAGGCTACACCTTC
clone_size: .; d_call: TRBD2; v_call: TRBV7-3; j_call: TRBJ2-1; cdr3_aa: CASSPSGSPREQFF; cdr3_nt: TGTGCCAGCAGCCCTAGCGGGAGTCCCCGTGAGCAGTTCTTC
clone_size: .; d_call: .; v_call: TRBV7-9; j_call: TRBJ1-4; cdr3_aa: CASSWQPREKLFF; cdr3_nt: TGTGCCAGCAGCTGGCAACCCAGGGAAAAACTGTTTTTT
clone_size: .; d_call: .; v_call: TRBV2; j_call: TRBJ1-2; cdr3_aa: CASSDGQINYGYTF; cdr3_nt: TGTGCCAGCAGTGATGGACAGATTAACTATGGCTACACCTTC
clone_size: .; d_call: .; v_call: TRBV29-1; j_call: TRBJ1-1; cdr3_aa: CSVKRVTATNTEAFF; cdr3_nt: TGCAGCGTAAAAAGGGTGACAGCTACGAACACTGAAGCTTTCTTT
clone_size: .; d_call: .; v_call: TRBV6-7; j_call: TRBJ2-5; cdr3_aa: CASTLDSQETQYF; cdr3_nt: TGTGCCAGCACCCTTGACAGTCAAGAGACCCAGTACTTC
clone_size: .; d_call: TRBD1; v_call: TRBV6-5; j_call: TRBJ1-2; cdr3_aa: CASLMTRDSNYGYTF; cdr3_nt: TGTGCCAGCTTGATGACCAGGGACAGTAACTATGGCTACACCTTC
clone_size: once; d_call: TRBD1; v_call: TRBV5-1; j_call: TRBJ1-2; cdr3_aa: CASSSSSLGTGNNPGYGYTF; cdr3_nt: TGCGCCAGCAGCTCCAGCAGCTTGGGGACAGGAAATAACCCAGGTTATGGCTACACCTTC
clone_size: .; d_call: .; v_call: TRBV4-3; j_call: TRBJ2-7; cdr3_aa: CASSQDPLATYEQYF; cdr3_nt: TGCGCCAGCAGCCAAGATCCCCTAGCAACCTACGAGCAGTACTTC